The 21 T cell receptor beta chains listed next were all sequenced from one sample in a study of blood T cell repertoires in COVID-19. Libraries were prepared by immunoSEQ multiplex PCR; TCRdb keeps only in-frame clonotypes and omits some of them. This sample carries around 250,000 clones, 75% to 90% of them seen once, and the ten largest clones take 4.6%. Sequenced input: peripheral blood. These receptors were collected from a middle-aged woman who had recovered from COVID-19.

The chain links TRBV11-3 to TRBJ2-1; 13 positions agree with TRBD2. Germline V gene sequence: CDR1 SGHNT, CDR2 YENEEA. The CDR3 length is 15 residues. V gave up 5 bases and J gave up 8 bases; unmatched junction bases: 6. Here the CDR3 reads CASSTRLAGGDEQFF. The CDR3 bases are TGTGCCAGCAGCACCCGACTAGCGGGAGGCGATGAGCAGTTCTTC.

The chain couples TRBV5-4 to TRBJ1-1, with TRBD1 identical over 11 bases. J was trimmed by 5 bases and V by 1 base; bases with no gene match: 4. The germline CDR1 and CDR2 sequences are SGHNT and YYREEE (reference sequence). This CDR3 is 15 amino acids long. CDR3 in DNA: TGTGCCAGCAGCTTGAGGGACAGGGGGTGGACTGAAGCTTTCTTT. The encoded protein is CASSLRDRGWTEAFF.

The rearrangement uses TRBV6-5 and TRBJ1-6; a weak D match, TRBD1 (5 bases). The CDR3 covers 13 residues. The V and J ends lost 6 bases and 5 bases respectively, with 8 bases between them. Germline V gives CDR1 MNHEY, CDR2 SVGAGI. The CDR3 DNA is TGTGCCAGCAGACAGGCTGATAATTCACCCCTCCACTTT. This codes for CASRQADNSPLHF.

This chain connects TRBV5-1 to TRBJ1-2; unclear D gene. Trimming shortened V by 3 bases and J by 0 bases, and 9 bases separated the two germline ends. This CDR3 has 14 amino acids. Germline assignment: CDR1 SGHRS and CDR2 YFSETQ. The CDR3 sequence: CASSSGSANYGYTF. Here the CDR3 DNA reads TGCGCCAGCAGCTCGGGGTCAGCTAACTATGGCTACACCTTC.

The chain employs TRBV12-3 or TRBV12-4 and TRBJ1-2, with D perhaps matching TRBD1 (6 bases). The CDR3 runs to 12 residues. V gave up 5 bases and J gave up 6 bases, with 10 bases separating them. CDR3 DNA sequence: TGTGCCAGCAGTGGCAGGGGTGATGGCTACACCTTC. This encodes CASSGRGDGYTF.

The CDR3, as DNA: TGTGCCAGCACCATCCTACAGGGGAGTAACACTGAAGCTTTCTTT. Translation gives CASTILQGSNTEAFF. The J gene is TRBJ1-1, the V gene TRBV5-5; 7 nucleotides match TRBD1. V lost 6 bases, J lost 2 bases, and 10 bases stayed unmatched. Germline CDR1 reads SGHKS; CDR2 reads YYEKEE (reference sequence). The CDR3 extends over 15 amino acids. The full variable domain, its missing parts supplied by reference TRBV5-5 and TRBJ1-1, is DAGVTQSPTHLIKTRGQQVTLRCSPISGHKSVSWYQQVLGQGPQFIFQYYEKEERGRGNFPDRFSARQFPNYSSELNVNALLLGDSALYLCASTILQGSNTEAFFGQGTRLTVV.

The chain is built from TRBV29-1 and TRBJ2-2, with TRBD1 matching over 12 bases. The CDR3 is 14 amino acids. The germline gives CDR1 SQVTM, CDR2 ANQGSEA. Trimming cost V 6 bases and J 3 bases; bases outside gene matches: 2. The DNA for the CDR3 is TGCAGCGTGGGACAGGGGGCCGACACCGGGGAGCTGTTTTTT. It codes for CSVGQGADTGELFF.

This chain connects TRBV24-1 to TRBJ2-7; TRBD1 is a possible D gene (5 bases). The germline V gene has CDR1 KGHDR and CDR2 SFDVKD. Trimming pared 4 bases from V and 4 bases from J, leaving 7 bases between. CDR3 size: 12 residues. CDR3 region: CATSDHRYEQYF. The CDR3 DNA sequence: TGTGCCACCAGTGACCACAGGTACGAGCAGTACTTC.

The rearrangement joins TRBV2 to TRBJ1-1; tentative D call: TRBD1 (6 bases). Germline V gene lookup returns CDR1 SNHLY and CDR2 FYNNEI. This CDR3 is built from 13 residues. The ends were cut back, 10 bases at V and 0 bases at J, with 12 bases in the middle. CDR3 nucleotide sequence: TGTGCCACCAGACAGGAGATGAACACTGAAGCTTTCTTT. Residues: CATRQEMNTEAFF.

The chain couples TRBV19 to TRBJ2-7; unclear D gene. The CDR3 is 15 residues long. CDR1 and CDR2 (germline): LNHDA, SQIVND (reference sequence). The V end was cut by 3 bases, the J end by 2 bases, with 14 bases between. The CDR3 bases are TGTGCCAGTAGTATTCGAGACAAACCCACCTACGAGCAGTACTTC. Its translation: CASSIRDKPTYEQYF.

In the case of this clone: Other DNA sequences within the sample encode an identical CDR3. The rearrangement links TRBV15 to TRBJ1-5; D may be TRBD1 (5 bases). The CDR3 is 14 residues long. The V gene lost 0 bases and the J gene lost 5 bases, with 8 bases spanning the gap. The germline CDR1 and CDR2 sequences are LNHNV and YYDKDF (reference sequence). The CDR3 nucleotides are TGTGCCACCAGCAGAGACAGGGAATATCAGCCCCAGCATTTT. Its translation: CATSRDREYQPQHF.

The rearrangement links TRBV19 to TRBJ2-1; 10 nucleotides align to TRBD1. Germline CDR1 LNHDA, CDR2 SQIVND (reference sequence). The CDR3 consists of 16 residues. The V gene end was trimmed by 4 bases and the J gene end by 5 bases; junction bases not matched to a gene: 8. CDR3 bases: TGTGCCAGTAGTAGCTCCGGGACAGGGGTCCACAATGAGCAGTTCTTC. The encoded protein is CASSSSGTGVHNEQFF.

This chain uses TRBV2 with TRBJ1-1, with a tentative D call TRBD1 (5 bases). CDR1 and CDR2 from the germline V gene are SNHLY and FYNNEI. Trimming removed 11 bases from V and 0 bases from J, with 16 bases in between. This CDR3 contains 14 residues. The chain's CDR3 is CASSGAIMNTEAFF. The CDR3 DNA sequence: TGTGCCTCCAGCGGGGCCATAATGAACACTGAAGCTTTCTTT.

V usage is TRBV18 and J usage is TRBJ2-5; weak D call: TRBD2 (5 bases). The V end lost 2 bases, the J end lost 8 bases, and 12 bases lay between the germline ends. The CDR3 runs 13 residues. Looked up from germline, CDR1 is KGHSH and CDR2 is LQKENI. The CDR3 loop reads CASSPLGATTQYF. The CDR3 DNA reads as TGTGCCAGCTCACCATTGGGAGCCACAACCCAGTACTTC.

This chain joins TRBV11-2 and TRBJ2-1, with D hard to call. There are 16 residues in the CDR3. Trimming took 2 bases from V and 0 from J, leaving 11 bases between them. Germline CDR1 is SGHAT and CDR2 is FQNNGV. CDR3 amino acids: CASSLSQNPSYNEQFF. In DNA form, the CDR3 reads TGTGCCAGCAGCTTATCTCAGAACCCCTCCTACAATGAGCAGTTCTTC.

The chain has TRBV3-1 (or the pseudogene TRBV3-2) and TRBJ2-5; no clear D. The germline CDR1 and CDR2 sequences are LGHDT and YNNKEL (reference sequence). The CDR3 contains 14 residues. Trimming cost V 4 bases and J 5 bases, with 14 bases left between them. This CDR3 is CASSPSLPSETQYF. The CDR3 DNA follows: TGTGCCAGCAGCCCCAGTTTGCCATCGGAGACCCAGTACTTC.

V and J are TRBV27 and TRBJ1-2; no firm D call. CDR1 and CDR2 from the germline V gene are MNHEY and SMNVEV (reference sequence). The V and J ends lost 0 bases and 6 bases respectively, with 8 bases between them. The CDR3 is 13 residues long. The CDR3 DNA reads as TGTGCCAGCAGTTTATCGACGGGAGATGGCTACACCTTC. It translates to CASSLSTGDGYTF.

A note on this clone: Other DNA sequences from this sample encode an identical CDR3 as well. The chain links TRBV9 to TRBJ1-1; possibly TRBD1 for D (6 bases). This CDR3 is built from 14 residues. Trimming took off 0 bases at V and 4 bases at J, with 10 bases between the two ends. The germline CDR1 and CDR2 sequences are SGDLS and YYNGEE. CDR3 DNA: TGTGCCAGCAGCGTAGAGGGGGAGGGCACTGAAGCTTTCTTT. Translating gives CASSVEGEGTEAFF.

The chain uses TRBV3-1 (or the pseudogene TRBV3-2) and TRBJ2-3; D is possibly TRBD2 (5 bases). Germline V gives CDR1 LGHDT, CDR2 YNNKEL (reference sequence). The CDR3 covers 18 residues. Trimming took 3 bases from V and 5 from J, leaving 24 bases between them. CDR3 nucleotides: TGTGCCAGCAGCCAGAGAACTGTGTCCTGGGCAGCGGAAGATACGCAGTATTTT. As protein: CASSQRTVSWAAEDTQYF.

This clone was recorded only once. This chain connects TRBV7-2 to TRBJ1-4; 8 bases align to TRBD1. J was trimmed by 8 bases and V by 6 bases; bases with no gene match: 5. The length of the CDR3 is 13 residues. Germline loops: CDR1 SGHTA, CDR2 FQGNSA. CDR3 residues: CASRLTGEEKLFF. DNA of the CDR3: TGTGCCAGCAGACTGACAGGGGAGGAAAAACTGTTTTTT. Full variable domain (missing parts from reference TRBV7-2 and TRBJ1-4): GAGVSQSPSNKVTEKGKDVELRCDPISGHTALYWYRQSLGQGLEFLIYFQGNSAPDKSGLPSDRFSAERTGGSVSTLTIQRTQQEDSAVYLCASRLTGEEKLFFGSGTQLSVL.

CDR3 sequence: CASSQDPARSDTQYF. The CDR3 region has the DNA TGCGCCAGCAGCCAAGACCCCGCTCGGTCAGATACGCAGTATTTT. The chain recombines TRBV4-3 with TRBJ2-3; the D is unclear. CDR3 size: 15 residues. The V end was cut by 0 bases, the J end by 4 bases, with 11 bases between. Per the germline V gene, CDR1 is LGHNA and CDR2 is YSLEER.